What follows are 13 T cell receptor beta chains derived from one specimen sequenced in a study of cytomegalovirus exposure and HLA in healthy donors. Primers included in the PCR were 60 Vbeta and 13 Jbeta primers. Assay used: immunoSEQ multiplex PCR; TCRdb lists only in-frame clones, some missing. The sample carries about 140,000 clones, 80% to 85% recorded once. Sequencing was done on a sample of PBMCs. These receptor sequences come from a woman under 40 in good health and CMV-seronegative.

J is TRBJ1-4 and V is TRBV28; 10 nucleotides line up with TRBD1. This CDR3 contains 15 residues. Germline CDR1 MDHEN, CDR2 SYDVKM. V trimming: 6 bases; J trimming: 7 bases; junction bases outside the gene matches: 8. The CDR3 bases are TGTGCCAGCAGGAAAGGGACAGGGGAATCTGAAAAACTGTTTTTT. Translation gives CASRKGTGESEKLFF.

V usage is TRBV25-1 and J usage is TRBJ2-5, with a tentative D call TRBD1 (6 bases). The J call may be incorrect, as the DNA end agrees better with TRBJ2-7. The CDR3 is made up of 12 amino acids. Germline V lookup: CDR1 MGHDK, CDR2 SYGVNS. The CDR3 loop reads CASSEWGHEQYF. In DNA, the CDR3 is TGTGCCAGCAGTGAATGGGGGCACGAGCAGTACTTC.

This chain links TRBV7-2 with TRBJ1-6, with TRBD1 matching 9 bases. Germline CDR1 and CDR2: SGHTA and FQGNSA. The CDR3 is made up of 16 amino acids. Trimming took 5 bases from V and 9 from J; bases not matched to a gene: 11. The CDR3 is CASSLQGARIGSPLHF. Written as DNA, the CDR3 is TGTGCCAGCAGCCTACAGGGGGCTCGAATCGGTTCACCCCTCCACTTT.

The rearrangement uses TRBV18 and TRBJ1-1, with 8 bases lining up with TRBD1. Losses at the gene ends were 6 bases for V and 0 bases for J; bases not matched to a gene: 6. The CDR3 is 15 amino acids. Germline V lookup: CDR1 KGHSH, CDR2 LQKENI. The CDR3 DNA sequence: TGTGCCAGCTCCCAAAGACAGGGGCTGAACACTGAAGCTTTCTTT. As protein: CASSQRQGLNTEAFF.

The chain couples TRBV5-1 to TRBJ1-2, with 8 nucleotides matching TRBD1. V dropped 1 base and J dropped 5; count of bases not matched to a gene: 10. The CDR3 contains 16 residues. Germline lookup yields CDR1 SGHRS and CDR2 YFSETQ. The CDR3 DNA reads as TGCGCCAGCAGCTTGACTCCAGACAGGGGAATTTATGGCTACACCTTC. Its translation is CASSLTPDRGIYGYTF. The full variable domain, rest sourced from reference TRBV5-1 and TRBJ1-2, is KAGVTQTPRYLIKTRGQQVTLSCSPISGHRSVSWYQQTPGQGLQFLFEYFSETQRNKGNFPGRFSGRQFSNSRSEMNVSTLELGDSALYLCASSLTPDRGIYGYTFGSGTRLTVV.

The genes are TRBV11-3 and TRBJ1-4; D gene ambiguous. Germline loops: CDR1 SGHNT, CDR2 YENEEA. CDR3 size: 14 residues. Trimming took off 4 bases at V and 1 base at J, with 7 bases between the two ends. This CDR3 reads CASSSDGTNEKLFF. The CDR3, as DNA: TGTGCCAGCAGCTCAGACGGAACTAATGAAAAACTGTTTTTT.

About this clone: In the same sample, other DNA sequences code for this CDR3. The chain carries TRBV5-1 and TRBJ1-5; D perhaps matches TRBD1 (6 bases). The V and J ends lost 4 bases and 4 bases respectively, with 9 bases between them. This CDR3 contains 13 residues. The V gene's germline CDR1 is SGHRS and CDR2 YFSETQ. The CDR3 protein is CASSLQGNQPQHF. The CDR3 DNA reads as TGCGCCAGCAGCCTACAGGGTAATCAGCCCCAGCATTTT.

This sequence joins TRBV5-1 and TRBJ2-7, with TRBD1 matching 11 bases. V gave up 2 bases and J gave up 5 bases; unmatched junction bases: 15. CDR1 and CDR2 (germline): SGHRS, YFSETQ. The CDR3 has 18 residues. As DNA, the CDR3 is TGCGCCAGCAGCTTAGGGACAGGGGGAACGGGTAGATCCGACGAGCAGTACTTC. It yields the protein CASSLGTGGTGRSDEQYF. The full variable domain, rest sourced from reference TRBV5-1 and TRBJ2-7, is KAGVTQTPRYLIKTRGQQVTLSCSPISGHRSVSWYQQTPGQGLQFLFEYFSETQRNKGNFPGRFSGRQFSNSRSEMNVSTLELGDSALYLCASSLGTGGTGRSDEQYFGPGTRLTVT.

The V call is TRBV4-3, the J call TRBJ2-1; tentatively, D is TRBD2 (5 bases). This CDR3 is built from 13 residues. Trimming stripped 0 bases from V and 8 bases from J, with 8 bases between. Germline lookup yields CDR1 LGHNA and CDR2 YSLEER. The CDR3 spells CASSQDPGDEQFF. The CDR3 nucleotides are TGCGCCAGCAGCCAAGATCCCGGGGATGAGCAGTTCTTC.

The V gene is TRBV5-4, the J gene TRBJ1-6; the D is unclear. Germline V lookup: CDR1 SGHNT, CDR2 YYREEE (reference sequence). The CDR3 consists of 16 residues. Trimming removed 0 bases from V and 0 bases from J, with 7 bases in between. The CDR3 bases are TGTGCCAGCAGCTTGGCGGGGAGCTCCTATAATTCACCCCTCCACTTT. Amino acids: CASSLAGSSYNSPLHF.

The rearrangement uses TRBV10-3 and TRBJ1-1; D perhaps matches TRBD1 (5 bases). V was shortened by 5 bases and J by 4 bases, with 17 bases between the two germline ends. Germline lookup yields CDR1 ENHRY and CDR2 SYGVKD. This CDR3 region has 15 residues. The CDR3 is CAISPASTGGTEAFF. The CDR3 nucleotides are TGTGCCATCAGTCCGGCTAGCACGGGGGGCACTGAAGCTTTCTTT.

The sample holds a few counts of this clone. The chain uses TRBV18 and TRBJ2-1; D perhaps matches TRBD2 (6 bases). CDR3 length: 15 amino acids. Germline CDR1 is KGHSH and CDR2 is LQKENI. V dropped 6 bases and J dropped 7 bases, with 19 bases sitting between them. The CDR3 spells CASSPNRGSGNEQFF. In DNA, the CDR3 is TGTGCCAGCTCCCCGAATCGGGGGAGTGGAAATGAGCAGTTCTTC.

The chain joins TRBV7-2 to TRBJ1-4, with D perhaps matching TRBD1 (5 bases). V lost 5 bases, J lost 5 bases, and 15 bases lay in between. This CDR3 spans 15 amino acids. Germline assignment: CDR1 SGHTA and CDR2 FQGNSA. CDR3 in amino acids: CASSALQAGNEKLFF. The CDR3 nucleotides read TGTGCCAGCAGCGCCCTACAGGCGGGGAATGAAAAACTGTTTTTT.